Listed below are T cell receptor beta chains from one sample, sequenced in a study of Graves' ophthalmopathy and Graves' hyperthyroidism. TCRdb reprocessed the multiplex PCR reads via MiXCR and lists one record per CDR3 protein. The data show 500,000 to 700,000 distinct CDR3 sequences, about two fifths seen once. Sequenced input: peripheral blood or thyroid tissue (not recorded which). The source of these receptors is an adult man with Graves' hyperthyroidism. Both conserved end residues are part of each CDR3. The D gene is left open where the match is weak. Clone size is shown for a subset of rows, as once, few, many or a class of expanded clone.

CDR3 protein | CDR3 DNA | D gene | clone size | J gene | V gene
CASSPKAVTTGELFF | TGTGCCAGCAGCCCCAAAGCTGTGACGACCGGGGAGCTGTTTTTT | NA | many | TRBJ2-2 | TRBV5-8
CASSFALSQTYEQYF | TGTGCCAGCAGTTTTGCGCTTTCGCAAACCTACGAGCAGTACTTC | NA | many | TRBJ2-7 | TRBV12-3/TRBV12-4
CSAIDGTGPGEQYF | TGCAGTGCTATTGACGGGACAGGTCCGGGCGAGCAGTACTTC | TRBD1 | NA | TRBJ2-7 | TRBV20-1
CASSPRSDEQYF | TGTGCCAGCTCACCAAGGTCAGACGAGCAGTACTTC | NA | NA | TRBJ2-7 | TRBV18
CASSRTTGYEQYF | TGTGCCAGCAGCCGAACCACGGGGTACGAGCAGTACTTC | NA | many | TRBJ2-7 | TRBV6-5
CSVRRTGELFF | TGCAGCGTTCGGCGCACCGGGGAGCTGTTTTTT | NA | many | TRBJ2-2 | TRBV29-1
CASKERLNTEAFF | TGTGCCAGTAAAGAGAGGCTGAACACTGAAGCTTTCTTT | NA | many | TRBJ1-1 | TRBV19
CSVRGGANVLTF | TGCAGCGTTCGCGGCGGGGCCAACGTCCTGACTTTC | NA | NA | TRBJ2-6 | TRBV29-1
CASSPLSGQGLYEQYF | TGTGCCAGCAGCCCCCTCTCGGGACAGGGGTTATACGAGCAGTACTTC | TRBD1 | many | TRBJ2-7 | TRBV9
CASSGTQRRNTEAFF | TGTGCCAGTAGTGGGACGCAGAGAAGGAACACTGAAGCTTTCTTT | NA | NA | TRBJ1-1 | TRBV19
CAISESRGSGELFF | TGTGCCATCAGTGAGTCGAGAGGATCCGGGGAGCTGTTTTTT | NA | many | TRBJ2-2 | TRBV10-3
CSARSTGFSSYEQYF | TGCAGTGCTAGAAGCACAGGGTTTAGCTCCTACGAGCAGTACTTC | NA | NA | TRBJ2-7 | TRBV20-1
CATSRGSKRNTEAFF | TGTGCCACCAGCAGAGGAAGTAAGAGGAACACTGAAGCTTTCTTT | NA | NA | TRBJ1-1 | TRBV15
CASSQDSYGADQPQHF | TGTGCCAGCAGCCAAGATTCGTACGGCGCCGATCAGCCCCAGCATTTT | NA | few | TRBJ1-5 | TRBV3-1
CSLRGGAPETQYF | TGCAGCTTACGCGGGGGGGCACCGGAGACCCAGTACTTC | TRBD2 | NA | TRBJ2-5 | TRBV29-1
CASSLSPGGREETQYF | TGTGCTAGCAGCTTAAGCCCCGGGGGCAGGGAGGAGACCCAGTACTTC | NA | many | TRBJ2-5 | TRBV7-7
CASSLAPGILRNSPLHF | TGTGCCAGCAGCTTAGCCCCAGGGATTCTGCGGAATTCACCCCTCCACTTT | NA | many | TRBJ1-6 | TRBV11-2
CASSLVAGGRYEQYF | TGTGCCAGCAGTTTAGTAGCGGGAGGCCGCTACGAGCAGTACTTC | TRBD2 | many | TRBJ2-7 | TRBV27
CASTGGAYTDTQYF | TGTGCCAGCACCGGGGGAGCATACACAGATACGCAGTATTTT | NA | NA | TRBJ2-3 | TRBV9
CASSPYLSYEQYF | TGTGCCAGCAGTCCCTACTTGTCCTACGAGCAGTACTTC | NA | few | TRBJ2-7 | TRBV6-1
CASMSSGTEYNSPLHF | TGTGCCAGTATGTCTTCCGGGACTGAGTATAATTCACCCCTCCACTTT | NA | many | TRBJ1-6 | TRBV19
CASSQDLGDSSYEQYF | TGTGCCAGCAGCCAAGATTTGGGGGACTCGTCCTACGAGCAGTACTTC | NA | many | TRBJ2-7 | TRBV4-2
CASRRGAGTEAFF | TGCGCCAGCAGAAGAGGGGCAGGGACTGAAGCTTTCTTT | NA | many | TRBJ1-1 | TRBV10-2
CASSLGGVATYEQYF | TGCGCCAGCAGCTTAGGAGGCGTCGCTACCTACGAGCAGTACTTC | NA | NA | TRBJ2-7 | TRBV5-1
CSVDEQDRSYEQYF | TGCAGCGTTGACGAACAGGACAGATCCTACGAGCAGTACTTC | NA | NA | TRBJ2-7 | TRBV29-1
CASSEIGGDRGNEKLFF | TGTGCCAGCAGTGAGATCGGCGGGGACAGGGGAAATGAAAAACTGTTTTTT | TRBD1 | NA | TRBJ1-4 | TRBV2
CSVEDRRAPTQETQYF | TGCAGCGTTGAAGATCGGAGAGCCCCAACACAGGAGACCCAGTACTTC | NA | many | TRBJ2-5 | TRBV29-1
CASSRQGRFQPQHF | TGTGCCAGCAGCCGACAGGGCCGGTTTCAGCCCCAGCATTTT | TRBD1 | many | TRBJ1-5 | TRBV12-3/TRBV12-4
CATSEGRGNQPQHF | TGTGCCACCAGTGAGGGCAGGGGGAATCAGCCCCAGCATTTT | TRBD1 | many | TRBJ1-5 | TRBV24-1
CASSWDRTIEAFF | TGCGCCAGCAGCTGGGACAGGACGATTGAAGCTTTCTTT | TRBD1 | once | TRBJ1-1 | TRBV5-1
CASTSRGQGRSGNTF | TGTGCCAGCACCTCAAGAGGACAGGGGAGATCTGGAAACACCTTC | TRBD1 | NA | TRBJ1-2 | TRBV6-5
CSASGSTYEQYF | TGCAGTGCTAGCGGTAGTACCTACGAGCAGTACTTC | NA | many | TRBJ2-7 | TRBV20-1
CASSQGPVVNTGELFF | TGCGCCAGCAGCCAAGGTCCGGTAGTGAACACCGGGGAGCTGTTTTTT | NA | many | TRBJ2-2 | TRBV5-1
CAWSEGGPYGYTF | TGTGCCTGGAGTGAAGGGGGCCCCTATGGCTACACCTTC | TRBD1 | NA | TRBJ1-2 | TRBV30
CAIRSTNSGANVLTF | TGTGCCATCCGATCCACCAACTCTGGGGCCAACGTCCTGACTTTC | NA | many | TRBJ2-6 | TRBV10-3
CAISAGAPGELFF | TGTGCCATCAGTGCGGGGGCACCGGGGGAGCTGTTTTTT | NA | once | TRBJ2-2 | TRBV10-3
CASSYSRGDYEQYF | TGTGCCAGCAGTTACTCAAGGGGGGACTACGAGCAGTACTTC | NA | NA | TRBJ2-7 | TRBV6-6
CASSLNGGDADTQYF | TGTGCCAGCAGTTTAAACGGGGGAGACGCAGATACGCAGTATTTT | NA | NA | TRBJ2-3 | TRBV12-3/TRBV12-4
CATRDDLRETQYF | TGTGCCACCAGGGACGATCTGAGAGAGACCCAGTACTTC | NA | many | TRBJ2-5 | TRBV24-1
CASSQHPAQSSYEQYF | TGCGCCAGCAGCCAACACCCAGCCCAGAGCTCCTACGAGCAGTACTTC | NA | few | TRBJ2-7 | TRBV4-1
CASSLVVGTTQFF | TGTGCCAGCAGCTTAGTGGTAGGGACTACGCAGTTCTTC | TRBD2 | few | TRBJ2-1 | TRBV7-9
CAISLDGRDTDTQYF | TGTGCCATCAGCCTCGACGGGAGGGACACAGATACGCAGTATTTT | TRBD2 | NA | TRBJ2-3 | TRBV10-3
CASSEGTGVYTF | TGTGCCAGCAGCGAAGGGACAGGGGTTTACACCTTC | TRBD1 | NA | TRBJ1-2 | TRBV25-1
CASSFRAESSYEQYF | TGTGCCAGCAGTTTCCGGGCAGAGAGCTCCTACGAGCAGTACTTC | NA | few | TRBJ2-7 | TRBV27
CASGPGQRQYF | TGTGCTAGTGGTCCGGGACAAAGGCAGTACTTC | NA | many | TRBJ2-7 | TRBV12-5
CASSSVTGITQYF | TGTGCCAGCAGCTCCGTGACGGGGATTACGCAGTATTTT | NA | NA | TRBJ2-3 | TRBV7-8
CASSLGTKQPQHF | TGTGCCAGCAGCTTGGGCACGAAGCAGCCCCAGCATTTT | NA | few | TRBJ1-5 | TRBV7-2
CASSGGGKTEAFF | TGCGCCAGCAGCGGGGGTGGGAAGACTGAAGCTTTCTTT | NA | once | TRBJ1-1 | TRBV5-1
CASSLWGPEQYF | TGTGCCAGCAGCCTGTGGGGGCCCGAGCAGTACTTC | NA | NA | TRBJ2-7 | TRBV7-9
CASSQDKAEQGRYDQYF | TGCGCCAGCAGCCAAGATAAGGCGGAGCAGGGAAGGTACGATCAGTACTTC | NA | NA | TRBJ2-7 | TRBV5-5
CASSLEQATNTGELFF | TGTGCCAGCAGCTTAGAGCAGGCTACGAACACCGGGGAGCTGTTTTTT | NA | NA | TRBJ2-2 | TRBV7-9
CASSFISGAEQYF | TGTGCCAGCAGTTTTATCAGTGGTGCAGAGCAGTACTTC | NA | once | TRBJ2-7 | TRBV10-3
CAISEGLGRRAYEQYF | TGTGCCATCAGTGAAGGATTGGGCAGGCGGGCTTACGAGCAGTACTTC | NA | few | TRBJ2-7 | TRBV10-3
CATSDFGTGPSNYGYTF | TGTGCCACCAGTGATTTCGGGACAGGGCCCTCCAACTATGGCTACACCTTC | TRBD1 | NA | TRBJ1-2 | TRBV24-1
CASSLPPRAPRSYEQYF | TGTGCCAGCAGCCTCCCGCCTAGGGCACCTCGCTCCTACGAGCAGTACTTC | NA | NA | TRBJ2-7 | TRBV5-5
CASSSTMGTGRNTEAFF | TGCGCCAGCAGCTCGACGATGGGGACAGGGCGGAACACTGAAGCTTTCTTT | TRBD1 | many | TRBJ1-1 | TRBV5-1
CSVAGFGNTSYEQYF | TGCAGCGTTGCAGGGTTTGGAAACACCTCCTACGAGCAGTACTTC | NA | NA | TRBJ2-7 | TRBV29-1
CASSEGKVNQPQHF | TGTGCCAGCAGTGAAGGGAAGGTCAACCAGCCCCAGCATTTT | NA | many | TRBJ1-5 | TRBV6-1